A single sample gave rise to the 29 T cell receptor beta chains below, sequenced in a study of T cell changes during pregnancy in multiple sclerosis. Method: immunoSEQ multiplex PCR; TCRdb's copy keeps in-frame clones and lacks some. The sample includes approximately 10,000 clones, over 65% seen only once; the top ten take around 11%. Specimen: CD8+ T cells from peripheral blood mononuclear cells, collected after pregnancy. These receptors all stem from a female donor in good health, enrolled as a control in a pregnancy study.

This rearrangement joins TRBV21-1 to TRBJ2-7; TRBD2, the D gene given by the table, was not confirmed from the DNA. TRBV21-1 is a known pseudogene. This CDR3 spans 18 amino acids. CDR3 nucleotides: TGTGCCAGCAGCAATTACAATTCCAGCGTACTAAGCTTCTACGAGCAGTACTTC. Translation: CASSNYNSSVLSFYEQYF.

The chain links TRBV6-6 to TRBJ1-1; weak D call: TRBD1 (5 bases). The CDR3 is 13 residues long. Germline lookup yields CDR1 MNHNY and CDR2 SVGAGI (reference sequence). V dropped 2 bases and J dropped 7 bases, with 11 bases sitting between them. The DNA for the CDR3 is TGTGCCAGCAGTTACGGGCAGGGTAATGAAGCTTTCTTT. Encoded protein: CASSYGQGNEAFF.

The chain combines TRBV6-5 with TRBJ2-3, with TRBD2 identical over 11 bases. This CDR3 has 16 amino acids. Germline V lookup: CDR1 MNHEY, CDR2 SVGAGI. J gave up 3 bases and V 1 base, and 3 bases lay outside the gene matches. CDR3 in DNA: TGTGCCAGCAGTTACTTAGCGGGGGGGTTAACAGATACGCAGTATTTT. This gives the protein CASSYLAGGLTDTQYF.

The chain employs TRBV7-8 and TRBJ2-3; TRBD2 might be the D (5 bases). Germline V CDR1 and CDR2: SGHVS, FQNEAQ. Trimming shortened V by 5 bases and J by 3 bases, and 12 bases separated the two germline ends. The CDR3 sequence is 14 residues long. The CDR3 loop is CASSHRAVTDTQYF. Here the CDR3 DNA reads TGTGCCAGCAGCCACAGAGCGGTTACAGATACGCAGTATTTT.

The chain has TRBV7-9 and TRBJ1-1, with D uncertain. There are 12 residues in the CDR3. Germline V gene sequence: CDR1 SEHNR, CDR2 FQNEAQ (reference sequence). Deletions cut 5 bases from V and 8 bases from J, with 12 bases between. CDR3 residues: CASSLSEEEAFF. The CDR3 DNA reads as TGTGCCAGCAGCCTCTCCGAGGAAGAAGCTTTCTTT. Variable domain in full (rest from reference TRBV7-9 and TRBJ1-1): DTGVSQNPRHKITKRGQNVTFRCDPISEHNRLYWYRQTLGQGPEFLTYFQNEAQLEKSRLLSDRFSAERPKGSFSTLEIQRTEQGDSAMYLCASSLSEEEAFFGQGTRLTVV.

The chain employs TRBV5-6 and TRBJ2-2; TRBD2 matches 10 bases. CDR3 length: 16 residues. Germline CDR1 is SGHDT and CDR2 is YYEEEE. V was clipped by 0 bases and J by 2 bases; unmatched bases: 1. As DNA, the CDR3 is TGTGCCAGCAGCTTGGGACTAGCGGGTAACACCGGGGAGCTGTTTTTT. Protein: CASSLGLAGNTGELFF.

The rearrangement uses TRBV9 and TRBJ2-2; no reliable D call. In germline, CDR1 is SGDLS, CDR2 YYNGEE. Trimming removed 0 bases from V and 5 bases from J, with 8 bases in between. This CDR3 is 14 amino acids long. CDR3 coding DNA: TGTGCCAGCAGCGTAGAGCACGGGACCGGGGAGCTGTTTTTT. Translating it yields CASSVEHGTGELFF.

The chain carries TRBV21-1 and TRBJ2-7; the D call in the table, TRBD1, was not verified against the DNA. TRBV21-1 is a listed pseudogene. This CDR3 is built from 14 residues. The CDR3 sequence: CASSKARGGYEQYF. The CDR3 DNA reads as TGTGCCAGCAGCAAAGCTAGAGGGGGCTACGAGCAGTACTTC.

This clone was recorded only once. V usage is TRBV7-9 and J usage is TRBJ1-5; tentative D call: TRBD1 (6 bases). The germline V and J ends were trimmed by 5 bases and 6 bases, with 14 bases remaining between them. Germline-derived CDR1 and CDR2 are SEHNR and FQNEAQ (reference sequence). The CDR3 totals 14 residues. DNA of the CDR3: TGTGCCAGCAGCGCCAGGGGACGGTCTCAGCCCCAGCATTTT. As protein: CASSARGRSQPQHF.

The sample holds a few counts of this clone. The chain is built from TRBV7-8 and TRBJ1-2; D remains unclear. CDR3 size: 18 residues. CDR1 and CDR2 (germline): SGHVS, FQNEAQ. V was trimmed by 1 base and J by 2 bases, leaving 20 bases between them. CDR3 region: CASSLGERPRPANYGYTF. The CDR3 bases are TGTGCCAGCAGCTTAGGGGAGAGACCACGACCCGCAAACTATGGCTACACCTTC.

The chain employs TRBV11-2 and TRBJ1-1, with no clear D. Germline V gene lookup returns CDR1 SGHAT and CDR2 FQNNGV. The ends were cut back, 3 bases at V and 7 bases at J, with 6 bases in the middle. This CDR3 has 11 amino acids. CDR3 in amino acids: CASSFGGEAFF. CDR3 DNA: TGTGCCAGCAGCTTCGGCGGTGAAGCTTTCTTT. The full variable domain, its missing parts supplied by reference TRBV11-2 and TRBJ1-1, is EAGVAQSPRYKIIEKRQSVAFWCNPISGHATLYWYQQILGQGPKLLIQFQNNGVVDDSQLPKDRFSAERLKGVDSTLKIQPAKLEDSAVYLCASSFGGEAFFGQGTRLTVV.

This chain connects TRBV19 to TRBJ2-7; TRBD1 might be the D (6 bases). The germline V and J ends were trimmed by 6 bases and 3 bases, with 15 bases remaining between them. Germline CDR1 and CDR2: LNHDA and SQIVND (reference sequence). The CDR3 has 14 amino acids. In nucleotides, the CDR3 is TGTGCCAGTAGCCAAGGGGACACCCACTACGAGCAGTACTTC. The encoded protein is CASSQGDTHYEQYF.

The chain uses TRBV10-3 and TRBJ2-7; the match to TRBD2 covers 12 bases. Germline V gene data show CDR1 as ENHRY and CDR2 as SYGVKD. This CDR3 is 16 amino acids long. Trimming took 10 bases from V and 1 from J; bases not matched to a gene: 11. The DNA of the CDR3 is TGTGCCACCGGGGGGTTGACTAGCGGGAGTTCCTACGAGCAGTACTTC. Amino acid sequence: CATGGLTSGSSYEQYF.

The chain links TRBV5-4 to TRBJ2-3, with D perhaps TRBD2 (5 bases). Trimming removed 0 bases from V and 1 base from J, with 9 bases in between. The CDR3 is 15 amino acids. In germline, CDR1 is SGHNT, CDR2 YYREEE (reference sequence). CDR3: CASSLDAGGTDTQYF. The DNA of the CDR3 is TGTGCCAGCAGCTTGGACGCGGGTGGCACAGATACGCAGTATTTT. Drawing the rest from reference TRBV5-4 and TRBJ2-3, the complete variable domain is ETGVTQSPTHLIKTRGQQVTLRCSSQSGHNTVSWYQQALGQGPQFIFQYYREEENGRGNFPPRFSGLQFPNYSSELNVNALELDDSALYLCASSLDAGGTDTQYFGPGTRLTVL.

V usage is TRBV9 and J usage is TRBJ2-2; 8 positions match TRBD2. In germline, CDR1 is SGDLS, CDR2 YYNGEE. The CDR3 totals 17 residues. The V segment lost 2 bases and the J segment 3 bases; nucleotides outside the gene matches: 9. DNA for the CDR3: TGTGCCAGCAGCGTTCAACCTAGCGGGTGGCACACCGGGGAGCTGTTTTTT. Translating it yields CASSVQPSGWHTGELFF.

The chain joins TRBV6-1 to TRBJ2-7, with D possibly matching TRBD1 (6 bases). Germline loops: CDR1 MNHNS, CDR2 SASEGT. Trimming left V 2 bases short and J 0 bases short, with 11 bases between. CDR3 length: 15 residues. CDR3 region: CASSESGQPSYEQYF. Written as DNA, the CDR3 is TGTGCCAGCAGTGAATCCGGACAGCCCTCCTACGAGCAGTACTTC.

This clone is termed medium-sized. The V gene is TRBV19, the J gene TRBJ2-7, with D perhaps matching TRBD2 (6 bases). V lost 5 bases, J lost 3 bases, and 14 bases lay in between. Germline V gene data show CDR1 as LNHDA and CDR2 as SQIVND (reference sequence). The CDR3 spans 14 residues. The CDR3 bases are TGTGCCAGTAGTCCCCATGGGGGAGGCTACGAGCAGTACTTC. Amino acids: CASSPHGGGYEQYF. The variable domain in full, completed from reference TRBV19 and TRBJ2-7, reads DGGITQSPKYLFRKEGQNVTLSCEQNLNHDAMYWYRQDPGQGLRLIYYSQIVNDFQKGDIAEGYSVSREKKESFPLTVTSAQKNPTAFYLCASSPHGGGYEQYFGPGTRLTVT.

The rearrangement joins TRBV15 to TRBJ1-2; 10 nucleotides agree with TRBD1. This CDR3 region has 12 residues. Germline V lookup: CDR1 LNHNV, CDR2 YYDKDF (reference sequence). V lost 3 bases to trimming and J lost 8 bases; unmatched junction nucleotides: 0. DNA of the CDR3: TGTGCCACCAGCAGGGACAGGGGGGGCTACACCTTC. It translates to CATSRDRGGYTF.

V is TRBV19 and J is TRBJ1-5; D is uncertain. V was shortened by 3 bases and J by 6 bases, with 9 bases between the two germline ends. The CDR3 has 13 amino acids. Germline V lookup: CDR1 LNHDA, CDR2 SQIVND (reference sequence). The CDR3 nucleotides are TGTGCCAGTAGTATCGGGGTTTCTCAGCCCCAGCATTTT. Translating gives CASSIGVSQPQHF.

J is TRBJ2-5 and V is TRBV5-8; D gene ambiguous. The CDR3 is 13 residues long. CDR1 and CDR2 from the germline V gene are SGHTS and YDEGEE. V lost 2 bases to trimming and J lost 1 base, with 6 bases between them. In DNA, the CDR3 is TGTGCCAGCAGCTTTCAGTTCCAAGAGACCCAGTACTTC. Protein product: CASSFQFQETQYF.

Within the sample, this clone is medium-sized (0.01 to 0.1%). The V and J genes are TRBV30 and TRBJ2-2; D might be TRBD1 (6 bases). This CDR3 is 15 amino acids long. Looked up from germline, CDR1 is GTSNPN and CDR2 is SVGIG (reference sequence). Trimming removed 0 bases from V and 3 bases from J, with 11 bases in between. The CDR3 sequence is CAWSVPTGHTGELFF. The CDR3 region has the DNA TGTGCCTGGAGTGTACCCACAGGGCACACCGGGGAGCTGTTTTTT.

This rearrangement joins TRBV27 to TRBJ1-4; D is uncertain. CDR1 is MNHEY, CDR2 SMNVEV, per germline (reference sequence). The CDR3 contains 13 residues. Trimming removed 5 bases at V and 6 bases at J, with 10 bases between. Here the CDR3 reads CASSRGVHEKLFF. The CDR3 nucleotides are TGTGCCAGCAGTCGGGGTGTGCATGAAAAACTGTTTTTT.

This chain joins TRBV5-1 and TRBJ2-3; no firm D call. CDR3 size: 15 residues. The germline V gene has CDR1 SGHRS and CDR2 YFSETQ. Trimming pared 4 bases from V and 3 bases from J, leaving 15 bases between. The CDR3 reads CASSPDHDSTDTQYF. CDR3 nucleotides: TGCGCCAGCAGCCCAGACCACGACTCGACAGATACGCAGTATTTT.

The chain couples TRBV9 to TRBJ2-1; tentatively, D is TRBD2 (5 bases). CDR1 is SGDLS, CDR2 YYNGEE, per germline. The CDR3 is made up of 14 amino acids. V was pared by 2 bases and J by 6 bases, with 12 bases between. The CDR3 here is CASSVVAGSNEQFF. In DNA form, the CDR3 reads TGTGCCAGCAGCGTGGTGGCGGGCTCCAATGAGCAGTTCTTC.

V usage is TRBV7-9 and J usage is TRBJ2-5; D gene unclear. The CDR3 runs to 14 residues. V lost 6 bases, J lost 0 bases, and 11 bases lay in between. Germline V gene sequence: CDR1 SEHNR, CDR2 FQNEAQ (reference sequence). Written as DNA, the CDR3 is TGTGCCAGCAGGAAGTGGGCGTACCAAGAGACCCAGTACTTC. This encodes CASRKWAYQETQYF.

This sequence joins TRBV7-3 and TRBJ2-1, with D unclear. The V gene lost 5 bases and the J gene lost 5 bases, with 16 bases spanning the gap. CDR1 and CDR2 from the germline V gene are SGHTA and FQGTGA. This CDR3 has 15 residues. Here the CDR3 reads CASSPTPPPHNEQFF. The CDR3 nucleotides are TGTGCCAGCAGCCCGACACCGCCCCCGCACAATGAGCAGTTCTTC.

In this sample, this clone turned up once. Here the CDR3 reads CASSPLGSDENTEAFF. The CDR3 bases are TGTGCCAGCAGTCCCCTTGGTTCAGATGAGAACACTGAAGCTTTCTTT. The V and J genes are TRBV28 and TRBJ1-1; D not resolved. Trimming removed 5 bases from V and 1 base from J, with 17 bases in between. There are 16 residues in the CDR3. Germline-derived CDR1 and CDR2 are MDHEN and SYDVKM.

Notes on this clone: The junction differs from germline at one of its ends, possibly a read error. The genes are TRBV15 and TRBJ1-4, with 9 bases matching TRBD1. The CDR3 is 16 residues long. Germline V CDR1 and CDR2: LNHNV, YYDKDF (reference sequence). The chain's CDR3 is CATSRDRGQGNEKLLF. Here the CDR3 DNA reads TGTGCCACCAGCAGAGATCGAGGACAGGGGAATGAAAAACTGCTTTTT. Variable domain in full (rest from reference TRBV15 and TRBJ1-4): DAMVIQNPRYQVTQFGKPVTLSCSQTLNHNVMYWYQQKSSQAPKLLFHYYDKDFNNEADTPDNFQSRRPNTSFCFLDIRSPGLGDTAMYLCATSRDRGQGNEKLLFGSGTQLSVL.

This rearrangement joins TRBV13 to TRBJ2-7; TRBD2 agrees at 9 bases. Trimming took 4 bases from V and 7 from J; bases not matched to a gene: 11. Per the germline V gene, CDR1 is PRHDT and CDR2 is FYEKMQ (reference sequence). This CDR3 is built from 15 residues. The CDR3 nucleotides read TGTGCCAGCAGCTCGCGACTAGCGGATAGAGGAGAGCAGTACTTC. It is translated as CASSSRLADRGEQYF.